These 30 T cell receptor beta chains came from one sample sequenced in a study of identical twins. TCRdb reprocessed the 5' RACE reads with MiXCR, giving one entry per CDR3 protein. The repertoire holds about 520,000 distinct CDR3 sequences, with roughly a fifth as singletons. The same sample was also studied in work on T cells expressing NK-cell markers.

Sequencing was carried out using CD4+ T cells sorted from blood. Receptors were obtained from a young woman in good health.

This clonotype was seen repeatedly, ten times or more. The rearrangement joins TRBV11-2 to TRBJ2-3; no definite D call. CDR1 is SGHAT, CDR2 FQNNGV, per germline. The CDR3 runs 11 residues. Trimming removed 7 bases at V and 2 bases at J, with 4 bases between. The CDR3 loop is CASTDTDTQYF. In DNA, the CDR3 is TGTGCCAGCACGGACACAGATACGCAGTATTTT.

This clonotype appeared a few times. The genes are TRBV24-1 and TRBJ2-3, with 8 bases matching TRBD2. Germline V CDR1 and CDR2: KGHDR, SFDVKD. The V and J ends lost 8 bases and 6 bases, in that order; junction bases with no gene match: 3. The CDR3 is 12 amino acids. The CDR3 DNA follows: TGTGCCACCACGCGGGAGGCCGATACGCAGTATTTT. It translates to CATTREADTQYF.

There are many counts of this clonotype. The chain recombines TRBV20-1 with TRBJ1-4, with 12 bases aligning to TRBD1. The CDR3 spans 13 residues. V lost 4 bases to trimming and J lost 15 bases; unmatched junction nucleotides: 9. Germline assignment: CDR1 DFQATT and CDR2 SNEGSKA (reference sequence). CDR3 amino acids: CSATGTGGKKVFF. CDR3 nucleotide sequence: TGCAGTGCTACCGGGACAGGGGGCAAGAAAGTGTTTTTT.

This clonotype was picked up a small number of times. V and J are TRBV5-6 and TRBJ1-1; D unresolved. The CDR3 has 12 amino acids. From germline, CDR1 is SGHDT and CDR2 YYEEEE. The V gene lost 1 base and the J gene lost 8 bases, with 9 bases spanning the gap. CDR3 residues: CASSLLLQEAFF. CDR3 in DNA: TGTGCCAGCAGCTTGTTGTTACAGGAAGCTTTCTTT.

This clonotype showed up just once. This chain connects TRBV27 to TRBJ2-3; 7 nucleotides match TRBD1. Trimming took 6 bases from V and 13 from J; bases not matched to a gene: 13. Germline loops: CDR1 MNHEY, CDR2 SMNVEV (reference sequence). The CDR3 has 13 residues. CDR3 coding DNA: TGTGCCAGCAGGGACTCAGGGGGACAGATCAAGTATTTT. It translates to CASRDSGGQIKYF.

The rearrangement joins TRBV11-3 to TRBJ1-4; TRBD1 agrees at 8 bases. J lost 7 bases, V lost 3 bases, and 7 bases had no gene match. The germline CDR1 and CDR2 sequences are SGHNT and YENEEA. This CDR3 region has 15 residues. The CDR3 DNA is TGTGCCAGCAGCTTTCCGGCAGGGGGCAGTGAAAAACTGTTTTTT. Encoded protein: CASSFPAGGSEKLFF.

The chain carries TRBV7-9 and TRBJ1-6, with D unclear. Germline V gene lookup returns CDR1 SEHNR and CDR2 FQNEAQ (reference sequence). The CDR3 is 17 residues long. V lost 2 bases and J 0 bases, leaving 11 bases between the germline ends. This chain's CDR3 is CASSLSVGSSYNSPLHF. In nucleotides, the CDR3 is TGTGCCAGCAGCTTATCTGTGGGGAGCTCCTATAATTCACCCCTCCACTTT.

The V call is TRBV7-2, the J call TRBJ1-2; D may be TRBD1 (6 bases). Trimming left V 4 bases short and J 4 bases short, with 13 bases between. CDR1 and CDR2 (germline): SGHTA, FQGNSA. CDR3 length equals 14 residues. CDR3 region: CASSSKNRVYGYTF. For the CDR3, the DNA is TGTGCCAGCAGCTCGAAAAACAGGGTCTATGGCTACACCTTC. Together with reference TRBV7-2 and TRBJ1-2, the CDR3 gives the full variable domain: GAGVSQSPSNKVTEKGKDVELRCDPISGHTALYWYRQSLGQGLEFLIYFQGNSAPDKSGLPSDRFSAERTGGSVSTLTIQRTQQEDSAVYLCASSSKNRVYGYTFGSGTRLTVV.

This clonotype appeared once. The chain has TRBV20-1 and TRBJ2-5; 14 nucleotides line up with TRBD2. The CDR3 spans 14 residues. CDR1 DFQATT and CDR2 SNEGSKA come from the germline V gene (reference sequence). Losses at the gene ends were 3 bases for V and 9 bases for J; bases not matched to a gene: 6. As DNA, the CDR3 is TGCAGTGCTAGGCCGGGACTAGCGGGAGAAGCCCAGTACTTC. Residues: CSARPGLAGEAQYF.

The chain is built from TRBV3-1 and TRBJ1-5, with 8 bases matching TRBD1. V shed 0 bases and J 4 bases; nucleotides not matched to a gene: 5. CDR3 length: 16 amino acids. The germline gives CDR1 LGHDT, CDR2 YNNKEL (reference sequence). The DNA for the CDR3 is TGTGCCAGCAGCCAAGATAGGACAGGGTGGAATCAGCCCCAGCATTTT. It encodes CASSQDRTGWNQPQHF.

This chain links TRBV5-1 with TRBJ1-4, with 7 bases fitting TRBD1. Germline CDR1 reads SGHRS; CDR2 reads YFSETQ. The V segment lost 0 bases and the J segment 5 bases; nucleotides outside the gene matches: 4. The CDR3 totals 15 residues. This chain's CDR3 is CASSLGGTENEKLFF. The CDR3 DNA sequence: TGCGCCAGCAGCTTGGGCGGGACAGAGAATGAAAAACTGTTTTTT.

The rearrangement uses TRBV6-1 and TRBJ1-2; D is unclear. Trimming removed 1 base at V and 8 bases at J, with 11 bases between. Germline CDR1 and CDR2: MNHNS and SASEGT. The CDR3 consists of 13 residues. Here the CDR3 DNA reads TGTGCCAGCAGTGAAGAGGCAGCTCGGGGCTACACCTTC. Its protein is CASSEEAARGYTF.

The sample holds a few counts of this clonotype. The rearrangement links TRBV12-3 or TRBV12-4 to TRBJ1-1, with 8 positions matching TRBD1. The junction had 9 bases not matched to a gene; V was cut back by 7 bases and J by 8 bases. The CDR3 consists of 13 residues. CDR3 loop: CASTGQGGIEAFF. The CDR3 DNA follows: TGTGCCAGCACAGGACAGGGAGGAATCGAAGCTTTCTTT.

There are a few counts of this clonotype. V is TRBV9 and J is TRBJ2-3; TRBD1 might be the D (5 bases). V was shortened by 3 bases and J by 3 bases, with 11 bases between the two germline ends. The CDR3 consists of 14 residues. Germline V gives CDR1 SGDLS, CDR2 YYNGEE. The CDR3 region has the DNA TGTGCCAGCAGCGAACGATGGACAACAGATACGCAGTATTTT. It specifies CASSERWTTDTQYF.

This clonotype was seen more than once but under ten times. The chain employs TRBV6-1 and TRBJ2-7, with TRBD1 identical over 9 bases. Trimming took 8 bases from V and 6 from J; bases not matched to a gene: 5. The CDR3 sequence is 12 residues long. CDR1 is MNHNS and CDR2 is SASEGT in the germline V gene. The CDR3, as DNA: TGTGCCAGCGTGGGACAGGGAGGCGAGCAGTACTTC. It is translated as CASVGQGGEQYF.

This clonotype has only a few counts. For the CDR3, the DNA is TGTGCCAGCAAGGCGGCGAGCTCCTACAATGAGCAGTTCTTC. The encoded protein is CASKAASSYNEQFF. The chain recombines TRBV9 with TRBJ2-1; D gene uncertain. Deletions cut 6 bases from V and 0 bases from J, with 10 bases between. There are 14 residues in the CDR3. The germline CDR1 and CDR2 sequences are SGDLS and YYNGEE.

This clonotype came up a few times. The gene calls are TRBV20-1 and TRBJ2-7, with 8 bases lining up with TRBD2. J gave up 5 bases and V 6 bases, and 9 bases lay outside the gene matches. Germline lookup yields CDR1 DFQATT and CDR2 SNEGSKA (reference sequence). The CDR3 has 13 residues. Here the CDR3 DNA reads TGCAGTGCCTTCGGACTAGCTTTCGACGAGCAGTACTTC. Translating gives CSAFGLAFDEQYF.

This clonotype was seen a handful of times. The chain recombines TRBV6-1 with TRBJ2-7; D perhaps matches TRBD2 (7 bases). Looked up from germline, CDR1 is MNHNS and CDR2 is SASEGT. This CDR3 has 14 residues. V lost 7 bases to trimming and J lost 4 bases, with 17 bases between them. The CDR3 DNA reads TGTGCCAGCACTCAAGGGGGGGCTTCGTACGAGCAGTACTTC. As protein: CASTQGGASYEQYF.

The chain recombines TRBV12-3 or TRBV12-4 with TRBJ1-5; D perhaps matches TRBD1 (6 bases). The V gene lost 5 bases and the J gene lost 1 base, with 12 bases spanning the gap. The CDR3 sequence is 15 residues long. In nucleotides, the CDR3 is TGTGCCAGCAGTCCCTCCGGACAGAGCAATCAGCCCCAGCATTTT. This translates into CASSPSGQSNQPQHF.

This clonotype was picked up a small number of times. The J gene is TRBJ2-1, the V gene TRBV24-1, with 16 bases identical to TRBD2. The CDR3 consists of 20 residues. CDR1 is KGHDR and CDR2 is SFDVKD in the germline V gene. V lost 3 bases to trimming and J lost 0 bases; unmatched junction nucleotides: 7. CDR3 nucleotide sequence: TGTGCCACCAGTGATGCCGGGACTAGCGGGGGGGCAAGCTCCTACAATGAGCAGTTCTTC. It specifies CATSDAGTSGGASSYNEQFF.

This chain joins TRBV29-1 and TRBJ2-4, with D possibly being TRBD1 (6 bases). CDR3 length: 13 residues. Trimming left V 3 bases short and J 6 bases short, with 12 bases between. From germline, CDR1 is SQVTM and CDR2 ANQGSEA. As DNA, the CDR3 is TGCAGCGTTGAGTTACAGGGTTTAAACATTCAGTACTTC. Protein: CSVELQGLNIQYF.

There are many counts of this clonotype. The chain couples TRBV7-3 to TRBJ2-3; the D gene is possibly TRBD1 (6 bases). The CDR3 sequence is 15 residues long. V lost 5 bases and J 1 base, leaving 13 bases between the germline ends. CDR1 and CDR2 from the germline V gene are SGHTA and FQGTGA. The CDR3 spells CASSMNRVRTDTQYF. The CDR3, as DNA: TGTGCCAGCAGCATGAACAGGGTTCGCACAGATACGCAGTATTTT. The whole variable domain, filled in from reference TRBV7-3 and TRBJ2-3, reads GAGVSQTPSNKVTEKGKYVELRCDPISGHTALYWYRQSLGQGPEFLIYFQGTGAADDSGLPNDRFFAVRPEGSVSTLKIQRTERGDSAVYLCASSMNRVRTDTQYFGPGTRLTVL.

This clonotype was found a few times. This chain uses TRBV20-1 with TRBJ1-1; 7 bases are a match to TRBD1. V gave up 1 base and J gave up 1 base; unmatched junction bases: 12. The CDR3 runs to 17 residues. CDR1 and CDR2 from the germline V gene are DFQATT and SNEGSKA (reference sequence). The CDR3 coding sequence is TGCAGTGCTAGAGGGAAGACAGGGTCTAGCCGGAACACTGAAGCTTTCTTT. It codes for CSARGKTGSSRNTEAFF.

The gene calls are TRBV12-3 or TRBV12-4 and TRBJ2-2, with D tentatively TRBD2 (6 bases). The CDR3 runs 18 residues. V dropped 2 bases and J dropped 4 bases, with 20 bases sitting between them. The CDR3 DNA is TGTGCCAGCAGTTTAAGCCCATCGAGAATGCGGGGCACCGGGGAGCTGTTTTTT. This codes for CASSLSPSRMRGTGELFF.

This clonotype was counted between two and nine times. The chain couples TRBV7-3 to TRBJ2-7; D not certain. Germline CDR1 and CDR2: SGHTA and FQGTGA. This CDR3 has 14 amino acids. The V and J ends lost 3 bases and 0 bases respectively, with 9 bases between them. Here the CDR3 DNA reads TGTGCCAGCAGCTTCGGTCATTACTCCTACGAGCAGTACTTC. Translation gives CASSFGHYSYEQYF.

The chain is built from TRBV5-1 and TRBJ2-1, with 10 bases lining up with TRBD1. The CDR3 contains 16 residues. Per germline, CDR1 SGHRS and CDR2 YFSETQ. The J segment lost 8 bases and the V segment lost 3 bases, leaving 11 bases of the junction unmatched. CDR3 region: CASSSHSRDRGDEQFF. CDR3 in DNA: TGCGCCAGCAGCTCTCATTCTCGGGACAGGGGCGATGAGCAGTTCTTC.

This chain connects TRBV6-5 to TRBJ2-1, with no clear D. Germline V CDR1 and CDR2: MNHEY, SVGAGI. V lost 2 bases and J lost 6, with 14 bases in between. The CDR3 loop spans 15 amino acids. Here the CDR3 reads CASSYQLMGLNEQFF. The CDR3 DNA sequence: TGTGCCAGCAGTTACCAACTTATGGGTCTCAATGAGCAGTTCTTC.

This rearrangement joins TRBV4-3 to TRBJ2-2; 13 positions agree with TRBD2. The CDR3 covers 20 residues. J gave up 2 bases and V 0 bases, and 9 bases lay outside the gene matches. Germline CDR1 and CDR2: LGHNA and YSLEER. The CDR3, as DNA: TGCGCCAGCAGCCAAGACCCGATGACTAGCGGGAGGATCAACACCGGGGAGCTGTTTTTT. It is translated as CASSQDPMTSGRINTGELFF.

A few counts support this clonotype. The chain carries TRBV12-3 or TRBV12-4 and TRBJ2-7; weak D call: TRBD2 (6 bases). The CDR3 is 15 residues long. V dropped 5 bases and J dropped 0 bases, with 14 bases sitting between them. The CDR3 nucleotides are TGTGCCAGCAGTCCCCCGGGACTGGCCTCCTACGAGCAGTACTTC. Encoded protein: CASSPPGLASYEQYF.

The chain has TRBV6-5 and TRBJ1-6; TRBD1 matches at 9 bases. This CDR3 region has 16 residues. The J segment lost 9 bases and the V segment lost 1 base, leaving 7 bases of the junction unmatched. Germline V gives CDR1 MNHEY, CDR2 SVGAGI. The CDR3 is CASSYFAGQGTSPLHF. In DNA, the CDR3 is TGTGCCAGCAGTTACTTTGCCGGACAGGGGACTTCACCCCTCCACTTT.